Below are 21 T cell receptor beta chains sequenced from a single sample in a study of T-cell memory formation after mild COVID-19 (dated by TCRdb to about 2021). Libraries were built with 5' RACE. The run used an Illumina NovaSeq 6000. The raw public data were reprocessed by TCRdb itself: fastp quality trimming at Q25, MiXCR clonotype calling, in-frame beta chains only. Rows matching on CDR3 protein sequence are summarized as one entry with the most common DNA and genes. The sample table lists under 110,000 distinct CDR3 sequences, around 12% of them with a count of one. The ten largest account for around 30% of the sample. The sequencing input was PBMCs or a T cell subset sorted from them (not recorded which). These receptors were taken from an adult woman who had mild COVID-19 (a few samples of this study predate the infection). The sample titles of this study are shuffled in the database, so cell type and time point are left out; the donor was told from shared clones.

The V gene is TRBV6-5, the J gene TRBJ2-5, with D perhaps TRBD2 (7 bases). Trimming left V 0 bases short and J 5 bases short, with 13 bases between. The CDR3 covers 15 residues. Germline V lookup: CDR1 MNHEY, CDR2 SVGAGI. The CDR3 DNA sequence: TGTGCCAGCAGTTACTCACCGGGGGGCAAGGAGACCCAGTACTTC. Its translation: CASSYSPGGKETQYF.

This clonotype was seen only a few times. This chain connects TRBV29-1 to TRBJ1-2, with no clear D. CDR3 length equals 14 residues. Trimming pared 7 bases from V and 6 bases from J, leaving 21 bases between. Germline V gene lookup returns CDR1 SQVTM and CDR2 ANQGSEA. Here the CDR3 reads CSDGSGVWPDGYTF. The CDR3 coding sequence is TGCAGCGATGGGAGTGGGGTTTGGCCGGATGGCTACACCTTC. The whole variable domain, filled in from reference TRBV29-1 and TRBJ1-2, reads SAVISQKPSRDICQRGTSLTIQCQVDSQVTMMFWYRQQPGQSLTLIATANQGSEATYESGFVIDKFPISRPNLTFSTLTVSNMSPEDSSIYLCSDGSGVWPDGYTFGSGTRLTVV.

This chain uses TRBV4-2 with TRBJ2-6; 8 bases are shared with TRBD1. The length of the CDR3 is 16 residues. Trimming took 4 bases from V and 0 from J; bases not matched to a gene: 2. Germline V lookup: CDR1 LGHNA, CDR2 YNFKEQ. CDR3 in amino acids: CASSPDRGSGANVLTF. The CDR3 DNA reads as TGTGCCAGCAGCCCTGACAGGGGCTCTGGGGCCAACGTCCTGACTTTC.

This clonotype occurred many times. This rearrangement joins TRBV7-9 to TRBJ2-3; possibly TRBD2 for D (6 bases). This CDR3 is 15 amino acids long. The V end was cut by 4 bases, the J end by 3 bases, with 14 bases between. Germline V CDR1 and CDR2: SEHNR, FQNEAQ (reference sequence). The CDR3 DNA reads as TGTGCCAGCAGCTCCCCGGGAGTCTGGACAGATACGCAGTATTTT. This translates into CASSSPGVWTDTQYF.

This clonotype came up many times. This sequence joins TRBV15 and TRBJ1-2, with 7 bases aligning to TRBD1. CDR3 size: 13 residues. V trimming: 11 bases; J trimming: 8 bases; junction bases outside the gene matches: 14. From germline, CDR1 is LNHNV and CDR2 YYDKDF (reference sequence). The CDR3 sequence is CAFSGGNLMGYTF. The CDR3 bases are TGTGCCTTCTCAGGGGGGAATTTGATGGGCTACACCTTC.

The chain uses TRBV24-1 and TRBJ1-5; 9 bases are a match to TRBD1. With 4 bases clipped from V and 3 bases from J, the junction kept 6 bases outside the gene matches. The germline gives CDR1 KGHDR, CDR2 SFDVKD. This CDR3 contains 16 residues. For the CDR3, the DNA is TGTGCCACCAGTGACGAAGGACAGGGGAACAATCAGCCCCAGCATTTT. Translation gives CATSDEGQGNNQPQHF.

This clonotype has a handful of counts. CDR3 sequence (DNA): TGCAGCGTTGAATCTGGAGAAAAGAACACCGGGGAGCTGTTTTTT. Residues: CSVESGEKNTGELFF. The rearrangement uses TRBV29-1 and TRBJ2-2, with unresolved D. The germline CDR1 and CDR2 sequences are SQVTM and ANQGSEA. The germline V and J ends were trimmed by 2 bases and 1 base, with 11 bases remaining between them. The CDR3 contains 15 residues.

This chain links TRBV4-2 with TRBJ2-3; 9 nucleotides agree with TRBD1. Germline V gene data show CDR1 as LGHNA and CDR2 as YNFKEQ. V gave up 4 bases and J gave up 0 bases; unmatched junction bases: 2. The CDR3 spans 15 residues. CDR3 DNA: TGTGCCAGCAGCCCTACAGGGGGCAGCACAGATACGCAGTATTTT. This sequence encodes CASSPTGGSTDTQYF.

Ten or more counts support this clonotype. The chain uses TRBV6-5 and TRBJ2-7, with TRBD2 matching over 7 bases. CDR3 length: 14 amino acids. Germline CDR1 reads MNHEY; CDR2 reads SVGAGI. J was trimmed by 7 bases and V by 0 bases; bases with no gene match: 6. DNA of the CDR3: TGTGCCAGCAGTTACTCGAGCGGGGTTACAGAGCAGTACTTC. Translation: CASSYSSGVTEQYF.

The CDR3 DNA follows: TGTGCCAGCAGTCCACTAGCGGAGGGGAGAGATACGCAGTATTTT. Protein product: CASSPLAEGRDTQYF. The chain employs TRBV2 and TRBJ2-3, with TRBD2 matching over 8 bases. The V segment lost 5 bases and the J segment 5 bases; nucleotides outside the gene matches: 9. The V gene's germline CDR1 is SNHLY and CDR2 FYNNEI. The CDR3 extends over 15 amino acids.

This clonotype was seen more than once but under ten times. The gene calls are TRBV2 and TRBJ2-2, with unresolved D. Trimming pared 2 bases from V and 1 base from J, leaving 11 bases between. The CDR3 is 16 amino acids. Germline values: CDR1 SNHLY, CDR2 FYNNEI. The CDR3 DNA sequence: TGTGCCAGCAGTGAAATTGACATTAAGAACACCGGGGAGCTGTTTTTT. This codes for CASSEIDIKNTGELFF. Variable domain in full (rest from reference TRBV2 and TRBJ2-2): EPEVTQTPSHQVTQMGQEVILRCVPISNHLYFYWYRQILGQKVEFLVSFYNNEISEKSEIFDDQFSVERPDGSNFTLKIRSTKLEDSAMYFCASSEIDIKNTGELFFGEGSRLTVL.

This clonotype was counted between two and nine times. The chain combines TRBV7-9 with TRBJ2-7; 9 nucleotides match TRBD1. The CDR3 totals 13 residues. The J segment lost 3 bases and the V segment lost 7 bases, leaving 4 bases of the junction unmatched. Germline V lookup: CDR1 SEHNR, CDR2 FQNEAQ (reference sequence). This chain's CDR3 is CASTWTGDYEQYF. CDR3 DNA sequence: TGTGCCAGCACTTGGACAGGGGACTACGAGCAGTACTTC.

This rearrangement joins TRBV11-2 to TRBJ2-3; TRBD1 aligns across 9 bases. The CDR3 has 15 amino acids. Trimming took 5 bases from V and 10 from J; bases not matched to a gene: 13. CDR1 and CDR2 (germline): SGHAT, FQNNGV. In nucleotides, the CDR3 is TGTGCCAGCAGCCCCGGGACAGGGCCCAGGCAAGCGCAGTATTTT. Its translation: CASSPGTGPRQAQYF.

The rearrangement links TRBV7-3 to TRBJ2-1, with TRBD2 matching 9 bases. The germline V gene encodes CDR1 SGHTA and CDR2 FQGTGA. With V trimmed by 4 bases and J by 8 bases, 12 bases remained unmatched. CDR3 length equals 16 residues. CDR3 bases: TGTGCCAGCAGCTATTCATTAGCGGGGGCCATGGATGAGCAGTTCTTC. It specifies CASSYSLAGAMDEQFF.

This clonotype was seen a few times. This sequence joins TRBV5-4 and TRBJ2-4; D tentatively reads TRBD1 or TRBD2 (6 bases each). The length of the CDR3 is 12 residues. Germline V gene lookup returns CDR1 SGHNT and CDR2 YYREEE (reference sequence). V lost 5 bases to trimming and J lost 8 bases, with 11 bases between them. The CDR3 DNA sequence: TGTGCCAGCAGACGGGGGCTCCACATTCAGTACTTC. This gives the protein CASRRGLHIQYF.

The genes are TRBV7-9 and TRBJ1-2; D gene unclear. CDR3 length: 16 amino acids. Germline V gene sequence: CDR1 SEHNR, CDR2 FQNEAQ (reference sequence). Trimming left V 3 bases short and J 0 bases short, with 14 bases between. CDR3 loop: CASSLYRHGANYGYTF. The CDR3 DNA reads as TGTGCCAGCAGCTTGTATCGGCACGGTGCTAACTATGGCTACACCTTC.

This clonotype was seen a few times. The chain couples TRBV6-2 or TRBV6-3 to TRBJ2-1; 11 nucleotides match TRBD2. Germline values: CDR1 MNHEY, CDR2 SVGEGT. This CDR3 contains 18 residues. V lost 0 bases to trimming and J lost 0 bases; unmatched junction nucleotides: 4. The CDR3 DNA follows: TGTGCCAGCAGTTACTCCGGGACTAGCGGTGACTCCTACAATGAGCAGTTCTTC. Encoded protein: CASSYSGTSGDSYNEQFF.

This chain connects TRBV6-6 to TRBJ2-4, with D perhaps being TRBD1 or TRBD2 (5 bases each). V was pared by 4 bases and J by 8 bases, with 24 bases between. The CDR3 has 17 amino acids. The germline gives CDR1 MNHNY, CDR2 SVGAGI (reference sequence). In nucleotides, the CDR3 is TGTGCCAGCAGTTCACCGAGGGGATGGGATAATAGGGACATTCAGTACTTC. Residues: CASSSPRGWDNRDIQYF.

V and J are TRBV12-3 or TRBV12-4 and TRBJ2-7; the match to TRBD1 covers 10 bases. The CDR3 is made up of 15 amino acids. With 2 bases clipped from V and 3 bases from J, the junction kept 4 bases outside the gene matches. CDR3 DNA: TGTGCCAGCAGTTTATTCGGGACAGGGGACTACGAGCAGTACTTC. As protein: CASSLFGTGDYEQYF.

The table lists this clonotype with many counts. This chain uses TRBV7-3 with TRBJ2-2; the D gene is possibly TRBD1 (6 bases). The length of the CDR3 is 13 residues. Between the trimmed V and J ends, which lost 5 bases and 5 bases, there was a span of 9 bases. The V gene's germline CDR1 is SGHTA and CDR2 FQGTGA. The CDR3 loop is CASSNTGTGELFF. CDR3 bases: TGTGCCAGCAGCAATACAGGGACCGGGGAGCTGTTTTTT.

CDR3 sequence (DNA): TGTGCCAGTACGTACACTAGCGGCGGCACAGATACGCAGTATTTT. Translating it yields CASTYTSGGTDTQYF. The V gene is TRBV19, the J gene TRBJ2-3, with 8 bases identical to TRBD2. The CDR3 extends over 15 amino acids. Germline V gene lookup returns CDR1 LNHDA and CDR2 SQIVND (reference sequence). Trimming took 7 bases from V and 1 from J; bases not matched to a gene: 7. Looking up the rest from reference TRBV19 and TRBJ2-3 gives the full variable domain: DGGITQSPKYLFRKEGQNVTLSCEQNLNHDAMYWYRQDPGQGLRLIYYSQIVNDFQKGDIAEGYSVSREKKESFPLTVTSAQKNPTAFYLCASTYTSGGTDTQYFGPGTRLTVL.